The 18 T cell receptor beta chains below all came from one sample that was sequenced in a study of shared clonotypes between healthy human individuals. The assay was immunoSEQ multiplex PCR, and TCRdb's table has in-frame clones only and misses some. Counted here are about 1.1 million clones, around 78% occurring once; the ten biggest clones make up 0.55% to 0.7%. Sequenced: memory CD4+ T cells from PBMCs. The subset was: CD45RA-negative fraction. The receptors derive from a man aged 18 to 29 in good health. Some clones in this sample may be carry-over from other donors' samples.

The chain links TRBV11-2 to TRBJ2-7; D is unclear. The CDR3 runs to 13 residues. Germline CDR1 SGHAT, CDR2 FQNNGV. The V gene lost 1 base and the J gene lost 6 bases, with 10 bases spanning the gap. This chain's CDR3 is CASSLGIPSEQYF. The CDR3 nucleotides read TGTGCCAGCAGCTTAGGGATCCCCAGCGAGCAGTACTTC.

Worth noting for this clone: This clone may be a read error of a much larger clone one base away. The V gene is TRBV7-6, the J gene TRBJ1-5; D not certain. CDR3 length equals 13 residues. Trimming pared 2 bases from V and 4 bases from J, leaving 6 bases between. Germline V gene data show CDR1 as SGHVS and CDR2 as FNYEAQ. CDR3 in amino acids: CASSLNENQPQHF. CDR3 bases: TGTGCCAGCAGCTTAAATGAAAATCAGCCCCAGCATTTT.

Details on this clone: This may be a read error, as it is one base from a much larger clone. Other DNA sequences in the sample encode the same CDR3. The CDR3 DNA is TGTGCCAGCTGGCGAGGGAACACTGAAGCTTTCTTT. This translates into CASWRGNTEAFF. The chain couples TRBV28 to TRBJ1-1; no definite D call. Between the trimmed V and J ends, which lost 8 bases and 1 base, there was a span of 8 bases. Germline-derived CDR1 and CDR2 are MDHEN and SYDVKM. The length of the CDR3 is 12 residues. Supplemented by reference TRBV28 and TRBJ1-1, the full variable domain reads DVKVTQSSRYLVKRTGEKVFLECVQDMDHENMFWYRQDPGLGLRLIYFSYDVKMKEKGDIPEGYSVSREKKERFSLILESASTNQTSMYLCASWRGNTEAFFGQGTRLTVV.

On this clone: A read error may be the cause here, since a much bigger clone is one base away. Other DNA variants within this sample encode the same CDR3. The rearrangement links TRBV5-1 to TRBJ2-6; D may be TRBD2 (6 bases). There are 15 residues in the CDR3. The germline V gene encodes CDR1 SGHRS and CDR2 YFSETQ. CDR3 loop: CASSFREAGANVLTF. The CDR3 nucleotides read TGCGCCAGCAGCTTCAGGGAGGCTGGGGCCAACGTCCTGACCTTC.

The V gene is TRBV7-2, the J gene TRBJ2-2; TRBD2 matches 9 bases. The ends lost 2 bases at V and 7 bases at J; junction bases unmatched: 2. The CDR3 covers 14 residues. Per germline, CDR1 SGHTA and CDR2 FQGNSA. CDR3 sequence: CASSLSSGIGELFF. The CDR3 bases are TGTGCCAGCAGCTTATCTAGCGGGATCGGGGAGCTGTTTTTT.

The chain joins TRBV5-1 to TRBJ2-7, with 8 bases lining up with TRBD1. With 7 bases clipped from V and 5 bases from J, the junction kept 8 bases outside the gene matches. The CDR3 spans 13 residues. Germline CDR1 is SGHRS and CDR2 is YFSETQ. The CDR3, as DNA: TGCGCCAGCCAAATACAGGGGGTCAACGAGCAGTACTTC. Translation: CASQIQGVNEQYF.

This chain connects TRBV30 to TRBJ1-2; perhaps TRBD1 as D (5 bases). The V end lost 1 base, the J end lost 8 bases, and 11 bases lay between the germline ends. CDR1 is GTSNPN, CDR2 SVGIG, per germline (reference sequence). There are 12 residues in the CDR3. The CDR3 bases are TGTGCCTGGAGTGGTGGAGGGACCGGCTACACCTTC. This codes for CAWSGGGTGYTF.

This sequence joins TRBV18 and TRBJ2-1; TRBD1 might be the D (6 bases). This CDR3 is built from 16 residues. Germline lookup yields CDR1 KGHSH and CDR2 LQKENI. Trimming took 2 bases from V and 9 from J, leaving 20 bases between them. The CDR3 is CASSPAGRAQGGEQFF. The DNA of the CDR3 is TGTGCCAGCTCACCAGCCGGGCGGGCCCAAGGGGGTGAGCAGTTCTTC.

The V and J genes are TRBV30 and TRBJ1-4, with D hard to call. V was cut by 3 bases and J by 4 bases, with 15 bases left in between. Germline V CDR1 and CDR2: GTSNPN, SVGIG (reference sequence). The CDR3 extends over 15 amino acids. This CDR3 reads CAWSPRGGVNEKLFF. The CDR3 coding sequence is TGTGCCTGGAGCCCCAGAGGAGGAGTTAATGAAAAACTGTTTTTT.

This rearrangement joins TRBV28 to TRBJ1-1; D unclear. Germline V CDR1 and CDR2: MDHEN, SYDVKM. Trimming stripped 6 bases from V and 8 bases from J, with 13 bases between. The CDR3 runs 12 residues. CDR3 loop: CASRLGYQEAFF. As DNA, the CDR3 is TGTGCCAGCAGATTAGGATACCAAGAAGCTTTCTTT.

Comments on this clone: A clone one base away is much larger, so this may be a read error. Without the conserved terminal phenylalanine or tryptophan, this CDR3 likely stems from a read error. This chain connects TRBV4-3 to TRBJ2-3; D is unclear. V was clipped by 0 bases and J by 0 bases, with 4 bases between them. Germline V gene lookup returns CDR1 LGHNA and CDR2 YSLEER. There are 14 residues in the CDR3. CDR3: CASSQDISTDTQYS. The CDR3 region has the DNA TGCGCCAGCAGCCAAGATATCAGCACAGATACGCAGTATTCT.

As DNA, the CDR3 is TGCGCCAGCAGCCAAAACCTGCCAGGCCTCTCTGAAGCTTTCTTT. Protein: CASSQNLPGLSEAFF. The genes are TRBV4-3 and TRBJ1-1; no clear D. The germline V gene encodes CDR1 LGHNA and CDR2 YSLEER. The V and J ends lost 2 bases and 6 bases respectively, with 16 bases between them. This CDR3 spans 15 amino acids.

The chain uses TRBV20-1 and TRBJ2-7, with D unresolved. The CDR3 runs to 11 residues. Per the germline V gene, CDR1 is DFQATT and CDR2 is SNEGSKA (reference sequence). Trimming took off 0 bases at V and 7 bases at J, with 7 bases between the two ends. CDR3 loop: CSARDIPEQYF. The CDR3 DNA follows: TGCAGTGCTAGAGATATCCCAGAGCAGTACTTC.

The chain is built from TRBV5-1 and TRBJ2-3; 8 bases line up with TRBD1. Germline CDR1 reads SGHRS; CDR2 reads YFSETQ. Trimming at V came to 2 bases and at J to 1 base, leaving 15 bases not matched to a gene. CDR3 size: 19 residues. This CDR3 is CASSFLPLTGEYGTDTQYF. CDR3 in DNA: TGCGCCAGCAGCTTCCTTCCATTGACAGGGGAATACGGCACAGATACGCAGTATTTT.

On this clone: At one end the junction does not follow the germline gene, possibly because of a read error. V gene TRBV23-1 combines with J gene TRBJ2-5; no firm D call. TRBV23-1 is noted as an ORF with a role that remains uncertain. This CDR3 has 11 residues. Here the CDR3 reads CASSQSRTPYF. The CDR3 DNA is TGCGCCAGCAGTCAATCCAGGACCCCGTACTTC.

This clone was detected a few times. Different DNA sequences within this sample yield the same CDR3. The chain couples TRBV25-1 to TRBJ2-1, with D uncertain. Germline CDR1 reads MGHDK; CDR2 reads SYGVNS. The length of the CDR3 is 13 residues. The V gene lost 6 bases and the J gene lost 7 bases, with 13 bases spanning the gap. The CDR3 is CASSASPGNEQFF. CDR3 DNA: TGTGCCAGCAGCGCTTCCCCTGGGAATGAGCAGTTCTTC. The whole variable domain, filled in from reference TRBV25-1 and TRBJ2-1, reads EADIYQTPRYLVIGTGKKITLECSQTMGHDKMYWYQQDPGMELHLIHYSYGVNSTEKGDLSSESTVSRIRTEHFPLTLESARPSHTSQYLCASSASPGNEQFFGPGTRLTVL.

The chain is built from TRBV5-4 and TRBJ2-1, with 8 bases fitting TRBD1. Germline CDR1 and CDR2: SGHNT and YYREEE (reference sequence). The CDR3 consists of 17 residues. V lost 5 bases and J lost 0; bases outside the gene matches: 10. The CDR3 DNA reads as TGTGCCAGCAGTAAGGCAACCGGGACAGGCTCCTACAATGAGCAGTTCTTC. Protein sequence: CASSKATGTGSYNEQFF. Full variable domain (remainder filled in from reference TRBV5-4 and TRBJ2-1): ETGVTQSPTHLIKTRGQQVTLRCSSQSGHNTVSWYQQALGQGPQFIFQYYREEENGRGNFPPRFSGLQFPNYSSELNVNALELDDSALYLCASSKATGTGSYNEQFFGPGTRLTVL.

This clone was seen a handful of times. J is TRBJ2-2 and V is TRBV27; TRBD2 is a possible D gene (5 bases). V shed 8 bases and J shed 5 bases, with 18 bases lying between them. The CDR3 spans 15 residues. Germline lookup yields CDR1 MNHEY and CDR2 SMNVEV (reference sequence). The chain's CDR3 is CASLGRGYRTGELFF. The CDR3, as DNA: TGTGCCAGCCTCGGACGGGGATATAGGACCGGGGAGCTGTTTTTT.